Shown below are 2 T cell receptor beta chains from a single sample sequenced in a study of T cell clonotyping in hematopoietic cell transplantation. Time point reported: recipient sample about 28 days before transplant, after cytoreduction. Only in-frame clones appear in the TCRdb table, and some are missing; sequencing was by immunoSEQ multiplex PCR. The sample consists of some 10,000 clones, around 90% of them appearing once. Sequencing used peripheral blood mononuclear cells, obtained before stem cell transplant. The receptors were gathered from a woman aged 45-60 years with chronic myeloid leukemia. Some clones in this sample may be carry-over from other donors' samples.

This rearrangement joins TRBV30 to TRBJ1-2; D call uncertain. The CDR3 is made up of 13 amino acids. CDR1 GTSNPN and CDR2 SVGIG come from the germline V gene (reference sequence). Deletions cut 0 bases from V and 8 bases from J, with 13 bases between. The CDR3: CAWSVPGRSGYTF. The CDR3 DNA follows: TGTGCCTGGAGTGTACCCGGCCGCTCGGGCTACACCTTC.

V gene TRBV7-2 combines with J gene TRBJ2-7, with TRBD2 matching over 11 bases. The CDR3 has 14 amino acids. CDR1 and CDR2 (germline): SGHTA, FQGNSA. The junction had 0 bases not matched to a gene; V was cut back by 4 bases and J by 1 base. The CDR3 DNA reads TGTGCCAGCAGCTGGACTAGCGGGTCCTACGAGCAGTACTTC. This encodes CASSWTSGSYEQYF.